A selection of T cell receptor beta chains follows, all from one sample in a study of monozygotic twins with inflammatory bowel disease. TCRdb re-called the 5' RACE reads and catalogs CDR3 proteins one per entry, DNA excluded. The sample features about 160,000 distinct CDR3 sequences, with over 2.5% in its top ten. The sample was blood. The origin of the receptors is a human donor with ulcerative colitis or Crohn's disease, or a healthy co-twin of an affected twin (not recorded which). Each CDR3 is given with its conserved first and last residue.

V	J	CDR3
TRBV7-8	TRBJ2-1	CASSLVATNEQFF
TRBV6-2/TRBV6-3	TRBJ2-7	CASSYSRVGEQYF
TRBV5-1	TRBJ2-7	CASSLGGDPRNYEQYF
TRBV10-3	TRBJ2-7	CAISDPANSSYEQYF
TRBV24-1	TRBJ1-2	CATKGYGNYGYTF
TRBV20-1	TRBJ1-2	CSASWGGYGYTF
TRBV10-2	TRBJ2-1	CASRGWESSYNEQFF
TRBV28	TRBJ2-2	CASSFWTEKDGELFF
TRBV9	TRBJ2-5	CASSPGTGVVGETQYF
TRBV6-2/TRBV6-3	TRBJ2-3	CASSPHGQAADTQYF
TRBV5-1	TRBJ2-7	CASSLAGDKYEQYF
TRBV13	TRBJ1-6	CASSSTDGAPLHF
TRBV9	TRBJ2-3	CASSPRGLAALTDTQYF
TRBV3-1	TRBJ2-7	CASSLLAGGPYEQYF
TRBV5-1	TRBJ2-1	CASSLFSSGILSYNEQFF
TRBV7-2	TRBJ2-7	CASSWGIGEQYF
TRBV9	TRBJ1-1	CASSPPGGRNTEAFF
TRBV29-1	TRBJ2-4	CSVEVRQVAKNIQYF
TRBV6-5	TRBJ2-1	CASSSTSGEYNEQFF
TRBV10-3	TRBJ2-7	CAIKPGTASYEQYF
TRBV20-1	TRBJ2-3	CSAPAEREGPPDTDTQYF
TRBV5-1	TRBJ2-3	CASSFSPAGGSLTDTQYF
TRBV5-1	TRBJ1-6	CASSLGQNNSPLHF
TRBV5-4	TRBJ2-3	CASSPEAQRGSQYF
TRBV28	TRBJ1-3	CASSLWGVGGENTIYF
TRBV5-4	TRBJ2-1	CASSLEIGTLYNEQFF
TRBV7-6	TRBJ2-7	CASSLVFSGRVHEQYF
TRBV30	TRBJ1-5	CAWSGGQGVNPQHF
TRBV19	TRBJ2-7	CASSMVGQGTYEQYF
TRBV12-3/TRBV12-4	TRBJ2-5	CASRRIYQETQYF
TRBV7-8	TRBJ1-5	CASSLDSVSNQPQHF
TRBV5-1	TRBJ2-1	CASRGLAGSSYNEQFF
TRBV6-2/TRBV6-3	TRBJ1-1	CASRAAAYTEAFF
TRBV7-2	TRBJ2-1	CASSLGGLASWNEQFF
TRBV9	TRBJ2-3	CASSVDFRTDTQYF
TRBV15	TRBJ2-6	CATSRDLGSGANVLTF
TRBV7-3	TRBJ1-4	CASSLIPGDRDLTPGREKLFF
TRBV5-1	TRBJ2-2	CASSPTSTRTNTGELFF
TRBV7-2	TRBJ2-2	CASNIDRSTGELFF
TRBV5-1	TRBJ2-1	CASSWTRSSYNEQFF
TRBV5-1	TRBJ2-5	CASSRDGTDQETQYF
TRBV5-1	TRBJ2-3	CASSPTGDTDTQYF